This passage covers 7 T cell receptor beta chains from one sample sequenced in a study of shared clonotypes between healthy human individuals. Repertoires were generated with immunoSEQ multiplex PCR, while TCRdb's copy carries only in-frame clones and drops some. The table includes about 1.4 million clones, roughly 95% detected once. Sequenced: naive CD4+ T cells sorted from blood. Subset meaning: CD45RA+ positively selected. The receptors here all came from a man in his thirties or forties in good health.

The V gene is TRBV6-1, the J gene TRBJ1-1; unclear D gene. The CDR3 is 14 amino acids. Between the trimmed V and J ends, which lost 3 bases and 6 bases, there was a span of 14 bases. CDR1 and CDR2 (germline): MNHNS, SASEGT. This CDR3 is CASSETWWAAEAFF. Here the CDR3 DNA reads TGTGCCAGCAGTGAGACATGGTGGGCCGCTGAAGCTTTCTTT.

The V and J genes are TRBV10-1 and TRBJ2-3; 10 bases line up with TRBD1. J lost 2 bases, V lost 6 bases, and 5 bases had no gene match. CDR1 and CDR2 from the germline V gene are WNHNN and SYGVQD (reference sequence). This CDR3 has 15 residues. Here the CDR3 DNA reads TGCGCCAGCAGCGGACAGGGGGGCTCCACAGATACGCAGTATTTT. It encodes CASSGQGGSTDTQYF.

The chain links TRBV6-1 to TRBJ1-3, with unresolved D. Germline V gene sequence: CDR1 MNHNS, CDR2 SASEGT. The V and J ends lost 2 bases and 3 bases respectively, with 11 bases between them. The CDR3 loop spans 15 amino acids. CDR3 loop: CASSESGYGGNTIYF. CDR3 coding DNA: TGTGCCAGCAGTGAATCGGGGTACGGTGGAAACACCATATATTTT.

J is TRBJ2-1 and V is TRBV28, with TRBD1 identical over 9 bases. Germline-derived CDR1 and CDR2 are MDHEN and SYDVKM. CDR3 size: 14 residues. The junction had 11 bases not matched to a gene; V was cut back by 9 bases and J by 8 bases. The CDR3 spells CASFGTGIRYEQFF. The CDR3 DNA reads as TGTGCCAGTTTCGGGACAGGGATCCGGTATGAGCAGTTCTTC.

The V call is TRBV5-5, the J call TRBJ1-1, with a tentative D call TRBD1 (6 bases). Looked up from germline, CDR1 is SGHKS and CDR2 is YYEKEE (reference sequence). Trimming left V 4 bases short and J 4 bases short, with 11 bases between. This CDR3 has 13 amino acids. CDR3 region: CASSPQGRTEAFF. In DNA form, the CDR3 reads TGTGCCAGCAGCCCGCAGGGGCGCACTGAAGCTTTCTTT.

The chain uses TRBV5-4 and TRBJ1-2; 10 nucleotides align to TRBD1. This CDR3 is 14 amino acids long. Unmatched junction bases numbered 8, after V lost 6 bases and J lost 6 bases. Germline CDR1 and CDR2: SGHNT and YYREEE (reference sequence). The CDR3 DNA follows: TGTGCCAGCATCGGGGGACAGGGGCGGGATGGCTACACCTTC. This translates into CASIGGQGRDGYTF. Together with reference TRBV5-4 and TRBJ1-2, the CDR3 gives the full variable domain: ETGVTQSPTHLIKTRGQQVTLRCSSQSGHNTVSWYQQALGQGPQFIFQYYREEENGRGNFPPRFSGLQFPNYSSELNVNALELDDSALYLCASIGGQGRDGYTFGSGTRLTVV.

The J gene is TRBJ1-2, the V gene TRBV28, with D possibly TRBD1 on 6 matching bases. CDR1 and CDR2 (germline): MDHEN, SYDVKM. Trimming removed 5 bases from V and 4 bases from J, with 8 bases in between. This CDR3 has 12 residues. The CDR3 DNA is TGTGCCAGCAGTGAGGACAGCTATGGCTACACCTTC. Its protein is CASSEDSYGYTF.